The rows below give T cell receptor beta chains drawn from one sample of a study of cytomegalovirus exposure and HLA in healthy donors. Here immunoSEQ multiplex PCR was the method, and the copy in TCRdb shows in-frame clones only, minus some. This table holds about 190,000 clones. Sequencing was done on a sample of PBMCs. Receptors were obtained from a man aged 25-40 years in good health and CMV-seronegative. CDR3s include the opening cysteine and the closing phenylalanine or tryptophan. The order of the fields is D gene, V gene, J gene, CDR3 protein, CDR3 DNA. A D gene is named only where the DNA matches it firmly.

TRBD2	TRBV4-3	TRBJ2-2	CASSQGAGLAAGELFF	TGCGCCAGCAGCCAAGGGGCAGGACTAGCGGCCGGGGAGCTGTTTTTT
NA	TRBV27	TRBJ2-1	CASSQGPTYNEQFF	TGTGCCAGTTCACAGGGCCCGACCTACAATGAGCAGTTCTTC
NA	TRBV7-5	TRBJ1-5	CVRSWRPAPGVAQPQHF	TGTGTCAGAAGCTGGCGTCCGGCCCCAGGGGTGGCTCAGCCCCAGCATTTT
TRBD1	TRBV7-2	TRBJ2-2	CASSTGTGPTGELFF	TGTGCCAGCAGCACAGGGACAGGGCCAACCGGGGAGCTGTTTTTT
NA	TRBV6-1	TRBJ1-4	CASREPDVRLGKLFF	TGTGCCAGCAGGGAACCCGACGTCAGGTTGGGAAAACTGTTTTTT
NA	TRBV11-3	TRBJ1-1	CASSLDPGGTEAFF	TGTGCCAGCAGCTTAGATCCCGGGGGGACTGAAGCTTTCTTT
TRBD2	TRBV5-1	TRBJ2-7	CASKPGLAEQSSYEQYF	TGCGCCAGCAAGCCGGGACTAGCAGAACAGAGCTCCTACGAGCAGTACTTC
NA	TRBV29-1	TRBJ2-7	CSVEFRVDSYEQYF	TGCAGCGTTGAGTTCAGGGTCGACTCCTACGAGCAGTACTTC
NA	TRBV7-2	TRBJ1-1	CASSRRGVGRNTEAFF	TGTGCCAGCAGCAGACGGGGGGTCGGGCGGAACACTGAAGCTTTCTTT
NA	TRBV15	TRBJ2-5	CATSRQETQYF	TGTGCCACCAGCCGCCAAGAGACCCAGTACTTC
NA	TRBV11-3	TRBJ1-2	CASSFWSGESDYGYTF	TGTGCCAGCAGCTTCTGGTCGGGGGAGTCAGACTATGGCTACACCTTC
TRBD1	TRBV6-1	TRBJ1-4	CASRRTGDYNEKLFF	TGTGCCAGCAGGAGGACAGGAGATTATAATGAAAAACTGTTTTTT
TRBD1	TRBV4-1	TRBJ2-5	CASSQGQTGGTETQYF	TGCGCCAGCAGCCAAGGACAGACAGGGGGCACAGAGACCCAGTACTTC
TRBD1	TRBV28	TRBJ2-1	CASSLGGQGFHNEQFF	TGTGCCAGCAGTTTAGGGGGACAGGGGTTTCACAATGAGCAGTTCTTC
TRBD1	TRBV27	TRBJ1-1	CASSPTRGTGDTEAFF	TGTGCCAGCAGCCCCACGCGAGGGACAGGGGACACTGAAGCTTTCTTT
TRBD1	TRBV5-4	TRBJ2-4	CASSSAHDRAGTKNIQYF	TGTGCCAGCAGCTCGGCGCACGACAGGGCAGGAACCAAAAACATTCAGTACTTC
NA	TRBV18	TRBJ1-1	CASHSTLNTEAFF	TGTGCCAGCCACAGCACCTTGAACACTGAAGCTTTCTTT
NA	TRBV2	TRBJ1-2	CASSTPDTTNYGYTF	TGTGCCAGCAGTACCCCAGATACCACTAACTATGGCTACACCTTC
TRBD1	TRBV15	TRBJ1-6	CATSRRTGGNSPLHF	TGTGCCACCAGCAGGAGGACAGGGGGGAATTCACCCCTCCACTTT
NA	TRBV21-1	TRBJ2-7	CASSKCTGTGLYEQYF	TGTGCCAGCAGCAAATGTACCGGGACAGGGCTCTACGAGCAGTACTTC
TRBD2	TRBV27	TRBJ2-1	CASSPTGLAGRNEQFF	TGTGCCAGCAGTCCAACGGGACTAGCGGGGAGGAATGAGCAGTTCTTC
TRBD1	TRBV19	TRBJ1-2	CASSIHRDRDGYTF	TGTGCCAGTAGTATTCACCGGGACAGGGATGGCTACACCTTC
NA	TRBV11-2	TRBJ2-7	CASSPIGRRGSYEQYF	TGTGCCAGCAGCCCCATCGGGAGACGGGGCTCCTACGAGCAGTACTTC
NA	TRBV5-1	TRBJ2-2	CASSQFRQGRVTGELFF	TGCGCCAGCAGCCAATTCAGACAGGGGAGGGTCACCGGGGAGCTGTTTTTT
NA	TRBV5-1	TRBJ2-4	CASSIGLAAKNIQYF	TGCGCCAGCAGCATCGGACTGGCGGCCAAAAACATTCAGTACTTC
NA	TRBV9	TRBJ2-2	CASSFGGGGTGELFF	TGTGCCAGCAGCTTTGGGGGAGGGGGCACCGGGGAGCTGTTTTTT
TRBD2	TRBV27	TRBJ2-3	CASSLQSPTSGMGFTDTQYF	TGTGCCAGCAGTTTACAAAGCCCGACTAGCGGGATGGGTTTTACAGATACGCAGTATTTT
NA	TRBV7-9	TRBJ1-1	CASSLVATEGTEAFF	TGTGCCAGCAGCTTAGTCGCCACCGAGGGCACTGAAGCTTTCTTT
NA	TRBV7-2	TRBJ1-6	CASSLTKIRRGNPPLHF	TGTGCCAGCAGCTTAACCAAAATTCGCAGGGGTAATCCACCCCTCCACTTT
NA	TRBV25-1	TRBJ1-6	CASRGRDNSPLHF	TGTGCCAGCAGGGGCCGCGATAATTCACCCCTCCACTTT
TRBD1	TRBV5-6	TRBJ1-1	CASSLQGWGEAFF	TGTGCCAGCAGTTTACAGGGGTGGGGTGAAGCTTTCTTT
TRBD2	TRBV27	TRBJ2-1	CASSYLAGGPLNEQFF	TGTGCCAGCAGTTACTTAGCGGGAGGGCCACTCAATGAGCAGTTCTTC
TRBD2	TRBV6-5	TRBJ2-1	CASSRRLAENEQFF	TGTGCCAGCAGCCGTAGACTAGCGGAGAATGAGCAGTTCTTC
NA	TRBV7-2	TRBJ2-1	CASSPPRTSEQFF	TGTGCCAGCAGCCCCCCCAGGACTTCGGAGCAGTTCTTC
TRBD2	TRBV9	TRBJ2-5	CASSVGGLAGRLETQYF	TGTGCCAGCAGCGTAGGGGGACTAGCGGGGCGTCTGGAGACCCAGTACTTC
TRBD2	TRBV15	TRBJ2-2	CATSREGGRGSSGELFF	TGTGCCACCAGCAGAGAGGGAGGGCGGGGGTCATCAGGGGAGCTGTTTTTT
TRBD1	TRBV4-2	TRBJ2-4	CASSQLGTDKNIQYF	TGTGCCAGCAGCCAACTGGGGACAGACAAAAACATTCAGTACTTC
NA	TRBV9	TRBJ1-2	CASSVGGAHGYTF	TGTGCCAGCAGCGTAGGAGGTGCTCATGGCTACACCTTC
TRBD2	TRBV5-6	TRBJ2-5	CASSTGAGGSETQYF	TGTGCCAGCAGCACCGGGGCGGGGGGCTCAGAGACCCAGTACTTC
NA	TRBV6-6	TRBJ2-7	CASSPTVYEQYF	TGTGCCAGCAGTCCTACCGTTTACGAGCAGTACTTC
TRBD2	TRBV6-1	TRBJ2-3	CASSALLAGGTDTQYF	TGTGCCAGCAGTGCTCTCTTAGCGGGGGGCACAGATACGCAGTATTTT
TRBD2	TRBV5-1	TRBJ2-3	CASSSPSGSRADTQYF	TGCGCCAGCAGCTCCCCTAGCGGGAGTCGGGCAGATACGCAGTATTTT
NA	TRBV4-2	TRBJ1-5	CASSRSEGINQPQHF	TGTGCCAGCAGCCGGTCGGAGGGTATCAATCAGCCCCAGCATTTT
NA	TRBV19	TRBJ1-1	CASSPPRAGAFF	TGTGCCAGTAGTCCTCCCCGGGCGGGAGCTTTCTTT
TRBD2	TRBV10-3	TRBJ2-7	CAISELTSGAYEQYF	TGTGCCATCAGTGAGCTGACTAGCGGCGCCTACGAGCAGTACTTC
TRBD2	TRBV6-4	TRBJ2-2	CASSDGTSGSHTGELFF	TGTGCCAGCAGTGATGGGACTAGCGGGAGTCACACCGGGGAGCTGTTTTTT
NA	TRBV19	TRBJ2-1	CASSIGQTLYNEQFF	TGTGCCAGTAGTATAGGACAGACTTTATACAATGAGCAGTTCTTC
NA	TRBV9	TRBJ1-4	CASSADGNERLFF	TGTGCCAGCAGCGCGGACGGGAATGAACGGCTGTTTTTT
TRBD2	TRBV9	TRBJ2-1	CASSLRTSGSEQFF	TGTGCCAGCAGCCTCAGGACTAGCGGGAGCGAGCAGTTCTTC
TRBD1	TRBV27	TRBJ2-7	CASSPTGGYYEQYF	TGTGCCAGCAGTCCGACAGGGGGCTACTACGAGCAGTACTTC
TRBD1	TRBV10-2	TRBJ1-5	CASSATGVRNQPQHF	TGCGCCAGCAGTGCAACAGGGGTACGCAATCAGCCCCAGCATTTT
NA	TRBV20-1	TRBJ1-2	CSAAGNYGYTF	TGCAGTGCTGCAGGGAACTATGGCTACACCTTC
TRBD1	TRBV5-4	TRBJ1-1	CASSLESGGHTEAFF	TGTGCCAGCAGCTTGGAGTCAGGGGGCCACACTGAAGCTTTCTTT
NA	TRBV27	TRBJ2-7	CASSPLPAGSSYEQYF	TGTGCCAGCAGTCCCCTCCCGGCGGGCAGCTCCTACGAGCAGTACTTC
NA	TRBV18	TRBJ1-2	CASSAIPGGLYGYTF	TGTGCCAGCTCAGCCATTCCAGGAGGACTCTATGGCTACACCTTC
TRBD2	TRBV2	TRBJ2-7	CASSEQRENEQYF	TGTGCCAGCAGTGAACAGCGGGAGAACGAGCAGTACTTC
NA	TRBV13	TRBJ2-2	CASSAGTNTGELFF	TGTGCCAGCAGCGCAGGGACGAACACCGGGGAGCTGTTTTTT
NA	TRBV29-1	TRBJ1-1	CSVEGRDEAFF	TGCAGCGTTGAAGGGAGAGATGAAGCTTTCTTT
TRBD1	TRBV7-8	TRBJ2-2	CASSEPGQGINTGELFF	TGTGCCAGCAGCGAGCCTGGACAGGGGATCAACACCGGGGAGCTGTTTTTT